This TCR beta chain was observed in a study of human T cells and chemical hapten exposure. With 3 bases removed from V and 2 bases from J, the gap between germline ends came to 5 bases. Germline V gives CDR1 LGHDT, CDR2 YNNKEL (reference sequence). The CDR3 spans 12 residues. The time point denotes: patch test 3, about 24 weeks after DPC sensitization. The treatment: therapeutic diphenylcyclopropenone sensitization with weekly scalp DPC. Each CDR3 protein gets one entry after TCRdb re-called the RACE reads with MiXCR. In the table there are 50,000 to 65,000 distinct CDR3 sequences, about 10% of which are singletons. This clonotype was seen only a few times.

The V and J genes are TRBV3-1 and TRBJ2-7; D ambiguous. The receptor comes from a middle-aged woman with alopecia areata. Some clones in this sample may be carry-over from other donors' samples. The sequences come from whole blood, collected in connection with sensitization to the hapten diphenylcyclopropenone (DPC). CDR3 bases: TGTGCCAGCAGCCATGGAGCCTACGAGCAGTACTTC. It codes for CASSHGAYEQYF.